This passage covers 30 T cell receptor beta chains from one sample sequenced in a study of early T cells in non-severe SARS-CoV-2 infection. TCRdb used MiXCR to reprocess the 5' RACE reads, holding one entry per CDR3 protein. This table holds 85,000 to 95,000 distinct CDR3 sequences, approximately 15% found once. Sequenced material: whole blood. The receptors originated from an adult who was a healthcare worker with PCR-confirmed SARS-CoV-2 infection or an uninfected control (not recorded which).

This clonotype was seen many times. The V and J genes are TRBV12-3 or TRBV12-4 and TRBJ1-5, with TRBD1 matching 8 bases. V lost 5 bases and J lost 5; bases outside the gene matches: 11. This CDR3 has 16 residues. The CDR3 DNA is TGTGCCAGCAGTCCCTCCCGGACAGGGAGTTATCAGCCCCAGCATTTT. This translates into CASSPSRTGSYQPQHF.

The rearrangement links TRBV7-2 to TRBJ2-3; D unclear. The germline V and J ends were trimmed by 2 bases and 8 bases, with 8 bases remaining between them. This CDR3 has 12 amino acids. Germline CDR1 reads SGHTA; CDR2 reads FQGNSA. CDR3 sequence: CASSLSSGTQYF. In DNA form, the CDR3 reads TGTGCCAGCAGCTTATCGTCGGGTACGCAGTATTTT.

This clonotype was seen more than once but under ten times. The chain carries TRBV6-6 and TRBJ2-1; D call uncertain. The CDR3 runs to 18 residues. Germline CDR1 MNHNY, CDR2 SVGAGI (reference sequence). Trimming took 0 bases from V and 9 from J, leaving 24 bases between them. This CDR3 is CASSYSIEFESPFAEQFF. CDR3 DNA sequence: TGTGCCAGCAGTTACTCGATTGAATTCGAGTCCCCCTTTGCTGAGCAGTTCTTC.

The sample holds a few counts of this clonotype. The chain links TRBV5-1 to TRBJ2-5; 8 nucleotides align to TRBD1. This CDR3 spans 14 amino acids. From germline, CDR1 is SGHRS and CDR2 YFSETQ. Unmatched junction bases numbered 6, after V lost 4 bases and J lost 4 bases. The CDR3 DNA is TGCGCCAGCAGCCGGACAGGGCAAGGAGAGACCCAGTACTTC. Translating gives CASSRTGQGETQYF.

The chain is built from TRBV27 and TRBJ1-1; D ambiguous. Trimming took 3 bases from V and 3 from J, leaving 11 bases between them. Germline V CDR1 and CDR2: MNHEY, SMNVEV (reference sequence). CDR3 length: 14 amino acids. The CDR3: CASSLRQRYTEAFF. CDR3 bases: TGTGCCAGCAGTTTGCGGCAGAGATACACTGAAGCTTTCTTT.

There are a few counts of this clonotype. The J gene is TRBJ2-3, the V gene TRBV28; tentative D call: TRBD1 (5 bases). This CDR3 has 14 amino acids. Germline CDR1 MDHEN, CDR2 SYDVKM. Trimming stripped 7 bases from V and 2 bases from J, with 13 bases between. CDR3 sequence: CASKLGGATDTQYF. The DNA for the CDR3 is TGTGCCAGCAAATTGGGTGGGGCCACAGATACGCAGTATTTT.

This clonotype was detected only a few times. This chain links TRBV3-1 with TRBJ1-1; 9 positions agree with TRBD1. The CDR3 contains 18 residues. Unmatched junction bases numbered 11, after V lost 3 bases and J lost 0 bases. CDR1 and CDR2 (germline): LGHDT, YNNKEL (reference sequence). CDR3 in amino acids: CASSQPGPGTGMNTEAFF. CDR3 bases: TGTGCCAGCAGCCAGCCGGGTCCCGGGACAGGGATGAACACTGAAGCTTTCTTT.

Concerning this clonotype itself: This may stem from a read error, because a much larger clone lies one nucleotide away. The chain recombines TRBV6-6 with TRBJ2-5; D possibly corresponds to TRBD2 (6 bases). Germline V gene sequence: CDR1 MNHNY, CDR2 SVGAGI (reference sequence). This CDR3 region has 16 residues. DNA for the CDR3: TGTGCCAGCAGGAACCGGGACGCTAACTCGGGGGAGATCCAGTACTTC. Protein sequence: CASRNRDANSGEIQYF.

This rearrangement joins TRBV6-1 to TRBJ2-3; TRBD2 agrees at 7 bases. Germline trimming cut 5 bases from V and 6 bases from J; bases unmatched to any gene: 8. CDR3 size: 14 residues. Germline values: CDR1 MNHNS, CDR2 SASEGT. The CDR3 DNA sequence: TGTGCCAGCAGTCCCATGGGAGGGATGGATACGCAGTATTTT. Its protein is CASSPMGGMDTQYF.

There are a few counts of this clonotype. J is TRBJ1-2 and V is TRBV6-6; tentatively, D is TRBD1 (5 bases). The germline CDR1 and CDR2 sequences are MNHNY and SVGAGI (reference sequence). The CDR3 totals 16 residues. The V end was cut by 4 bases, the J end by 2 bases, with 17 bases between. This CDR3 is CASSLGHVSSNYGYTF. The CDR3 DNA reads TGTGCCAGCAGTTTGGGGCACGTTTCCTCAAACTATGGCTACACCTTC.

The chain uses TRBV5-6 and TRBJ2-1; D may be TRBD1 (6 bases). Trimming pared 0 bases from V and 8 bases from J, leaving 15 bases between. The CDR3 length is 15 residues. Germline-derived CDR1 and CDR2 are SGHDT and YYEEEE. CDR3 DNA: TGTGCCAGCAGCTTGGGTGGGGGCTTGACCGATGAGCAGTTCTTC. This sequence encodes CASSLGGGLTDEQFF.

This clonotype was seen repeatedly, ten times or more. This rearrangement joins TRBV7-2 to TRBJ1-2, with a tentative D call TRBD1 (6 bases). Germline V gene lookup returns CDR1 SGHTA and CDR2 FQGNSA. This CDR3 spans 15 amino acids. The V end lost 1 base, the J end lost 10 bases, and 19 bases lay between the germline ends. The CDR3 loop reads CASSLGYNRGAAYTF. The CDR3 DNA reads as TGTGCCAGCAGCTTAGGCTATAATAGGGGGGCCGCCTACACCTTC.

This clonotype occurred a few times. This chain uses TRBV20-1 with TRBJ2-4; 14 bases are a match to TRBD2. Germline V CDR1 and CDR2: DFQATT, SNEGSKA (reference sequence). CDR3 size: 17 residues. V trimming: 1 base; J trimming: 5 bases; junction bases outside the gene matches: 7. The CDR3 protein is CSARGLAGGPSQNIQYF. DNA for the CDR3: TGCAGTGCTAGAGGACTAGCGGGGGGGCCGAGCCAAAACATTCAGTACTTC.

This clonotype was counted a few times. This chain joins TRBV7-9 and TRBJ2-1; TRBD2 matches at 11 bases. V gave up 8 bases and J gave up 5 bases; unmatched junction bases: 5. In germline, CDR1 is SEHNR, CDR2 FQNEAQ (reference sequence). This CDR3 has 14 residues. The CDR3 sequence is CASRFSGGDNEQFF. The CDR3 DNA reads as TGTGCCAGCCGTTTTAGCGGGGGGGACAATGAGCAGTTCTTC.

This clonotype has a handful of counts. This chain connects TRBV3-1 to TRBJ1-2, with D possibly TRBD1 on 6 matching bases. The ends were cut back, 0 bases at V and 4 bases at J, with 15 bases in the middle. This CDR3 is 16 amino acids long. The germline CDR1 and CDR2 sequences are LGHDT and YNNKEL (reference sequence). In DNA, the CDR3 is TGTGCCAGCAGCCAAGATCAGAGGGGGATAGGCTATGGCTACACCTTC. Its protein product is CASSQDQRGIGYGYTF.

This chain connects TRBV11-2 to TRBJ2-6; D could derive from TRBD1 or TRBD2 (5 bases each). In germline, CDR1 is SGHAT, CDR2 FQNNGV. V shed 7 bases and J shed 0 bases, with 13 bases lying between them. The CDR3 consists of 16 residues. CDR3 residues: CASTGTASSGANVLTF. CDR3 nucleotide sequence: TGTGCCAGCACCGGGACCGCTAGCTCTGGGGCCAACGTCCTGACTTTC.

This clonotype was counted ten times or more. J is TRBJ2-3 and V is TRBV18; D not resolved. CDR3 length equals 17 residues. Trimming stripped 0 bases from V and 2 bases from J, with 15 bases between. The germline gives CDR1 KGHSH, CDR2 LQKENI. The DNA of the CDR3 is TGTGCCAGCTCACCACCGGGTCTACAGATCCTCACAGATACGCAGTATTTT. The encoded protein is CASSPPGLQILTDTQYF.

This clonotype was observed a few times. The J gene is TRBJ2-6, the V gene TRBV6-1, with 8 bases matching TRBD1. The CDR3 extends over 16 amino acids. Germline V gene data show CDR1 as MNHNS and CDR2 as SASEGT. The V and J ends lost 4 bases and 0 bases, in that order; junction bases with no gene match: 2. The CDR3 spells CASSGTGNSGANVLTF. The DNA for the CDR3 is TGTGCCAGCAGTGGGACAGGGAACTCTGGGGCCAACGTCCTGACTTTC.

V and J are TRBV2 and TRBJ2-5, with TRBD2 as a possible D gene (5 bases). V was pared by 7 bases and J by 5 bases, with 14 bases between. There are 13 residues in the CDR3. Germline CDR1 SNHLY, CDR2 FYNNEI. The CDR3: CASISGFGETQYF. DNA for the CDR3: TGTGCCAGCATCTCGGGGTTTGGCGAGACCCAGTACTTC.

The chain uses TRBV18 and TRBJ1-5; unclear D gene. This CDR3 has 14 amino acids. The V and J ends lost 3 bases and 6 bases respectively, with 12 bases between them. The germline gives CDR1 KGHSH, CDR2 LQKENI. The CDR3 sequence: CASSPPEMTQPQHF. The CDR3 nucleotides read TGTGCCAGCTCACCGCCGGAGATGACTCAGCCCCAGCATTTT.

Only a few counts were recorded for this clonotype. The chain carries TRBV7-8 and TRBJ2-5, with D perhaps TRBD1 (6 bases). V lost 5 bases to trimming and J lost 2 bases, with 15 bases between them. This CDR3 comprises 15 residues. Germline V gene lookup returns CDR1 SGHVS and CDR2 FQNEAQ. For the CDR3, the DNA is TGTGCCAGCAGCCGCGGAACAGGGCAACAAGAGACCCAGTACTTC. It yields the protein CASSRGTGQQETQYF.

The chain uses TRBV6-1 and TRBJ1-5; 10 bases agree with TRBD1. Germline assignment: CDR1 MNHNS and CDR2 SASEGT. This CDR3 has 16 residues. With 3 bases clipped from V and 2 bases from J, the junction kept 4 bases outside the gene matches. CDR3 loop: CASSESGTGGNQPQHF. The DNA for the CDR3 is TGTGCCAGCAGTGAGTCCGGGACAGGGGGCAATCAGCCCCAGCATTTT.

The CDR3 protein is CASSGLAGDTGELFF. CDR3 coding DNA: TGTGCCAGCAGCGGACTAGCGGGGGACACCGGGGAGCTGTTTTTT. The V gene is TRBV6-2 or TRBV6-3, the J gene TRBJ2-2; 13 positions agree with TRBD2. CDR3 length equals 15 residues. V was pared by 6 bases and J by 3 bases, with 1 base of the junction left unmatched. Germline V gives CDR1 MNHEY, CDR2 SVGEGT.

This clonotype was observed a few times. The CDR3 DNA reads as TGTGCCAGCAGCCAAGATACAGAGACCCAGTACTTC. The encoded protein is CASSQDTETQYF. This chain joins TRBV3-1 and TRBJ2-5; no definite D call. Trimming took off 0 bases at V and 4 bases at J, with 3 bases between the two ends. Germline V gene data show CDR1 as LGHDT and CDR2 as YNNKEL (reference sequence). CDR3 length: 12 residues.

The chain recombines TRBV3-1 with TRBJ2-2, with TRBD1 matching over 8 bases. Germline V gives CDR1 LGHDT, CDR2 YNNKEL (reference sequence). The CDR3 has 14 amino acids. Trimming took 5 bases from V and 5 from J; bases not matched to a gene: 4. The CDR3: CASSSRTGTGELFF. The DNA for the CDR3 is TGTGCCAGCAGCTCGAGGACAGGGACCGGGGAGCTGTTTTTT.

This clonotype has a handful of counts. The chain joins TRBV7-7 to TRBJ2-7; 9 nucleotides align to TRBD1. This CDR3 spans 15 amino acids. The trim removed 4 bases at V and 3 bases at J, leaving 7 bases unmatched. Germline V gene data show CDR1 as SSHAT and CDR2 as FNYEAQ (reference sequence). CDR3 DNA: TGTGCCAGCAGCTCAGGCCGGGACAGGGACTACGAGCAGTACGTC. As protein: CASSSGRDRDYEQYV.

The rearrangement uses TRBV7-2 and TRBJ1-1; D may be TRBD1 (6 bases). CDR1 and CDR2 (germline): SGHTA, FQGNSA. V was trimmed by 2 bases and J by 4 bases, leaving 11 bases between them. This CDR3 comprises 14 residues. The CDR3 DNA reads as TGTGCCAGCAGCTTACCGGGGGGGCGCACTGAAGCTTTCTTT. Its translation is CASSLPGGRTEAFF.

The rearrangement joins TRBV5-5 to TRBJ2-3; D is unclear. The CDR3 is made up of 13 amino acids. Trimming removed 4 bases at V and 0 bases at J, with 6 bases between. Germline CDR1 and CDR2: SGHKS and YYEKEE (reference sequence). The CDR3 region is CASSRSSTDTQYF. DNA for the CDR3: TGTGCCAGCAGCCGGTCTAGCACAGATACGCAGTATTTT.

The chain employs TRBV9 and TRBJ1-2; the match to TRBD1 covers 10 bases. CDR1 SGDLS and CDR2 YYNGEE come from the germline V gene. V gave up 3 bases and J gave up 6 bases; unmatched junction bases: 2. The CDR3 loop spans 13 amino acids. In DNA form, the CDR3 reads TGTGCCAGCAGCGCGACAGGGGGCAATGGCTACACCTTC. Translated: CASSATGGNGYTF. Complete variable domain (other parts from reference TRBV9 and TRBJ1-2): DSGVTQTPKHLITATGQRVTLRCSPRSGDLSVYWYQQSLDQGLQFLIQYYNGEERAKGNILERFSAQQFPDLHSELNLSSLELGDSALYFCASSATGGNGYTFGSGTRLTVV.

This clonotype was observed a handful of times. V is TRBV14 and J is TRBJ1-1, with TRBD1 matching over 7 bases. Germline V lookup: CDR1 SGHDN, CDR2 FVKESK. V was clipped by 4 bases and J by 1 base; unmatched bases: 12. CDR3 size: 17 residues. Here the CDR3 reads CASSPRTQGRTNTEAFF. For the CDR3, the DNA is TGTGCCAGCAGCCCAAGGACACAGGGGAGGACGAACACTGAAGCTTTCTTT.